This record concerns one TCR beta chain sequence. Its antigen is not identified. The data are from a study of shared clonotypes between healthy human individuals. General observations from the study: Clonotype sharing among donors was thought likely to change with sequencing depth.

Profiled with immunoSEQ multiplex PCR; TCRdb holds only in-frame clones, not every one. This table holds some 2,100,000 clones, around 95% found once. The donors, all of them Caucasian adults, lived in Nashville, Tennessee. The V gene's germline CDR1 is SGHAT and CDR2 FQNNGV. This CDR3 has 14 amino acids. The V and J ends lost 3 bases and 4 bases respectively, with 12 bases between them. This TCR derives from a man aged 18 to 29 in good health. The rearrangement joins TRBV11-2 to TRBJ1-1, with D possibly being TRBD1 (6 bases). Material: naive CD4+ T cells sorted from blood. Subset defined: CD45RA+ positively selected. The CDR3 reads CASSFQGHGTEAFF. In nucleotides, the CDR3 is TGTGCCAGCAGCTTCCAGGGACACGGCACTGAAGCTTTCTTT. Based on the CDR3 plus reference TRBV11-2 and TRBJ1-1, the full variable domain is EAGVAQSPRYKIIEKRQSVAFWCNPISGHATLYWYQQILGQGPKLLIQFQNNGVVDDSQLPKDRFSAERLKGVDSTLKIQPAKLEDSAVYLCASSFQGHGTEAFFGQGTRLTVV.